The rows below give T cell receptor beta chains drawn from one sample of a study of T cells after somatic rescue of genetic block. The method was immunoSEQ multiplex PCR; TCRdb's version includes in-frame clones alone and lacks a portion of them. The sample lists around 100,000 clones; about 90% were seen once. The material sequenced was peripheral blood mononuclear cells (PBMCs). These receptors all come from a woman in her late teens or twenties. CDR3s include the opening cysteine and the closing phenylalanine or tryptophan. A D gene is named only where the DNA matches it firmly.

J gene	D gene	V gene	CDR3 DNA	CDR3 protein
TRBJ1-2	TRBD1	TRBV28	TGTGCCAGCAGTTTAACAGGGGCGGGTGGCTACACCTTC	CASSLTGAGGYTF
TRBJ2-2	-	TRBV5-1	TGCGCCAGCAGCTCGCTCAGGCGACTCACCGGGGAGCTGTTTTTT	CASSSLRRLTGELFF
TRBJ2-7	TRBD2	TRBV4-1	TGCGCCAGCAGCCAAGGGGGGAGGGGCTCCTACGAGCAGTACTTC	CASSQGGRGSYEQYF
TRBJ1-2	TRBD1	TRBV11-2	TGTGCCAGCAGTTCGACAGGGCCAGACTATGGCTACACCTTC	CASSSTGPDYGYTF
TRBJ2-1	-	TRBV11-2	TGTGCCAGCAGCTTATGGCACGCTATGGATGAGCAGTTCTTC	CASSLWHAMDEQFF
TRBJ2-1	-	TRBV6-1	TGTGCCAGCAGTGCTGGGGGCTCGAGCTCCTACAATGAGCAGTTCTTC	CASSAGGSSSYNEQFF
TRBJ2-7	-	TRBV7-9	TGTGCCAGCAGCTTGGCCTCGAGCTCCTACGAGCAGTACTTC	CASSLASSSYEQYF
TRBJ2-1	-	TRBV27	TGTGCCAGTCATCCACGGACCGCTACCTCCTACAATGAGCAGTTCTTC	CASHPRTATSYNEQFF
TRBJ1-2	-	TRBV6-4	TGTGCCAGCAGTGACGGGGACAACTATGGCTACACCTTC	CASSDGDNYGYTF
TRBJ1-5	-	TRBV6-4	TGTGCCAGCAGTCAGGGAGGGGGCAATCAGCCCCAGCATTTT	CASSQGGGNQPQHF
TRBJ1-4	-	TRBV21-1	TGTGCCAGCAGCAATGGACACAGAAATGAAAAACTGTTTTTT	CASSNGHRNEKLFF